Below, 30 T cell receptor beta chains from the same sample are listed, as sequenced in a study of blood T cell repertoires in COVID-19. TCRdb's table, derived via immunoSEQ multiplex PCR, lists solely in-frame clones and lacks some. The repertoire consists of 300,000 or so clones, with just under 90% occurring once and the leading ten covering 3.7%. Sequencing was carried out using peripheral blood. The receptors shown here come from a woman aged 40 to 50 with acute or convalescent COVID-19.

The chain combines TRBV5-1 with TRBJ1-6, with TRBD1 as a possible D gene (6 bases). Per the germline V gene, CDR1 is SGHRS and CDR2 is YFSETQ. V gave up 0 bases and J gave up 6 bases, with 10 bases separating them. The CDR3 runs 15 residues. This CDR3 reads CASSLDGDTNSPLHF. The CDR3 DNA is TGCGCCAGCAGCTTGGACGGGGACACTAATTCACCCCTCCACTTT.

Details on this clone: The sample holds other DNA sequences that translate to the same CDR3. The chain combines TRBV5-6 with TRBJ1-5; D is ambiguous. With 0 bases removed from V and 4 bases from J, the gap between germline ends came to 5 bases. Per germline, CDR1 SGHDT and CDR2 YYEEEE. This CDR3 is 13 amino acids long. CDR3 sequence reads: CASSLAGNQPQHF. The CDR3 nucleotides read TGTGCCAGCAGCTTGGCGGGGAATCAGCCCCAGCATTTT.

This chain connects TRBV7-9 to TRBJ2-7; 12 bases fit TRBD1. The J segment lost 3 bases and the V segment lost 5 bases, leaving 17 bases of the junction unmatched. Germline values: CDR1 SEHNR, CDR2 FQNEAQ (reference sequence). This CDR3 spans 19 amino acids. The CDR3 DNA is TGTGCCAGCAGCGTCCGGGACAGGGGGCTCTTTGTCTTAAGCTACGAGCAGTACGTC. Its protein is CASSVRDRGLFVLSYEQYV.

The V gene is TRBV9, the J gene TRBJ1-5, with unresolved D. CDR1 is SGDLS and CDR2 is YYNGEE in the germline V gene. There are 14 residues in the CDR3. V was pared by 0 bases and J by 6 bases, with 10 bases between. CDR3 sequence reads: CASSVGGTGQPQHF. The CDR3 DNA sequence: TGTGCCAGCAGCGTAGGTGGTACGGGTCAGCCCCAGCATTTT.

The chain links TRBV2 to TRBJ1-2, with TRBD1 matching 7 bases. The V gene's germline CDR1 is SNHLY and CDR2 FYNNEI. The CDR3 runs to 13 residues. J gave up 3 bases and V 10 bases, and 8 bases lay outside the gene matches. CDR3 region: CATYRGADYGYTF. The CDR3 DNA reads TGTGCCACCTACAGGGGCGCGGACTATGGCTACACCTTC. Filled out from reference TRBV2 and TRBJ1-2, the complete variable domain reads EPEVTQTPSHQVTQMGQEVILRCVPISNHLYFYWYRQILGQKVEFLVSFYNNEISEKSEIFDDQFSVERPDGSNFTLKIRSTKLEDSAMYFCATYRGADYGYTFGSGTRLTVV.

The chain joins TRBV5-4 to TRBJ2-3, with a tentative D call TRBD2 (5 bases). With 4 bases removed from V and 10 bases from J, the gap between germline ends came to 10 bases. CDR3 length equals 11 residues. Germline assignment: CDR1 SGHNT and CDR2 YYREEE (reference sequence). The CDR3 loop is CASSQSEAQYF. CDR3 in DNA: TGTGCCAGCAGCCAGTCGGAGGCGCAGTATTTT.

A single count supports this clone. The chain uses TRBV15 and TRBJ1-1, with a tentative D call TRBD1 (6 bases). With 6 bases removed from V and 1 base from J, the gap between germline ends came to 9 bases. The germline V gene has CDR1 LNHNV and CDR2 YYDKDF (reference sequence). This CDR3 has 13 amino acids. The DNA of the CDR3 is TGTGCCACCAGGGGACACAAGAACACTGAAGCTTTCTTT. Translation gives CATRGHKNTEAFF.

In this sample, this clone turned up once. In nucleotides, the CDR3 is TGTGCCAGCAGTGCGAAAAATGTCGGGGGGCTTCGGAACACCATATATTTT. Encoded protein: CASSAKNVGGLRNTIYF. The chain links TRBV6-1 to TRBJ1-3, with D maybe TRBD1 (6 bases). The CDR3 has 17 amino acids. Germline CDR1 and CDR2: MNHNS and SASEGT. The ends were cut back, 4 bases at V and 7 bases at J, with 23 bases in the middle.

CDR3 in amino acids: CASSEARNMNTEAFF. CDR3 bases: TGTGCCAGCAGTGAAGCAAGAAACATGAACACTGAAGCTTTCTTT. J is TRBJ1-1 and V is TRBV2; D is unclear. The V gene lost 0 bases and the J gene lost 0 bases, with 8 bases spanning the gap. The CDR3 covers 15 residues. Germline-derived CDR1 and CDR2 are SNHLY and FYNNEI. The entire variable domain, with the rest obtained from reference TRBV2 and TRBJ1-1, is as follows: EPEVTQTPSHQVTQMGQEVILRCVPISNHLYFYWYRQILGQKVEFLVSFYNNEISEKSEIFDDQFSVERPDGSNFTLKIRSTKLEDSAMYFCASSEARNMNTEAFFGQGTRLTVV.

This clone turned up a few times. The genes are TRBV5-1 and TRBJ1-4, with D possibly being TRBD1 (5 bases). Germline CDR1 is SGHRS and CDR2 is YFSETQ. The V end lost 3 bases, the J end lost 7 bases, and 19 bases lay between the germline ends. The CDR3 spans 16 residues. CDR3 coding DNA: TGCGCCAGCAGCTCCCTATTAGGGGCGGGAGGTGAAAAACTGTTTTTT. Amino acids: CASSSLLGAGGEKLFF. The full variable domain, with the rest looked up from reference TRBV5-1 and TRBJ1-4, is KAGVTQTPRYLIKTRGQQVTLSCSPISGHRSVSWYQQTPGQGLQFLFEYFSETQRNKGNFPGRFSGRQFSNSRSEMNVSTLELGDSALYLCASSSLLGAGGEKLFFGSGTQLSVL.

This chain connects TRBV3-1 (or the pseudogene TRBV3-2) to TRBJ1-5, with 7 bases that match TRBD1. The CDR3 consists of 15 residues. Germline V gives CDR1 LGHDT, CDR2 YNNKEL (reference sequence). J gave up 7 bases and V 3 bases, and 9 bases lay outside the gene matches. DNA of the CDR3: TGTGCCAGCAGCCAGGACACAGGGGTTGTGCAGCCCCAGCATTTT. It is translated as CASSQDTGVVQPQHF.

This sequence joins TRBV19 and TRBJ1-1, with D unclear. CDR1 and CDR2 (germline): LNHDA, SQIVND (reference sequence). The CDR3 covers 13 residues. Trimming removed 7 bases from V and 0 bases from J, with 9 bases in between. CDR3 in amino acids: CASTRQMNTEAFF. The CDR3 coding sequence is TGTGCCAGTACCCGCCAGATGAACACTGAAGCTTTCTTT.

The V and J genes are TRBV7-8 and TRBJ2-5; the match to TRBD2 covers 8 bases. The CDR3 covers 19 residues. Germline V gene sequence: CDR1 SGHVS, CDR2 FQNEAQ. The V and J ends lost 1 base and 4 bases, in that order; junction bases with no gene match: 17. The CDR3 is CASSLVRIWTSPGGETQYF. DNA for the CDR3: TGTGCCAGCAGCTTAGTGCGGATCTGGACTAGCCCCGGGGGAGAGACCCAGTACTTC. The variable domain in full, completed from reference TRBV7-8 and TRBJ2-5, reads GAGVSQSPRYKVAKRGQDVALRCDPISGHVSLFWYQQALGQGPEFLTYFQNEAQLDKSGLPSDRFFAERPEGSVSTLKIQRTQQEDSAVYLCASSLVRIWTSPGGETQYFGPGTRLLVL.

V and J are TRBV13 and TRBJ2-3, with 7 bases identical to TRBD2. Germline V gives CDR1 PRHDT, CDR2 FYEKMQ (reference sequence). The length of the CDR3 is 15 residues. V lost 4 bases, J lost 1 base, and 5 bases stayed unmatched. The CDR3 spells CASSSIRGGTDTQYF. DNA for the CDR3: TGTGCCAGCAGCTCTATACGGGGGGGCACAGATACGCAGTATTTT. The full variable domain, completed using reference TRBV13 and TRBJ2-3, is AAGVIQSPRHLIKEKRETATLKCYPIPRHDTVYWYQQGPGQDPQFLISFYEKMQSDKGSIPDRFSAQQFSDYHSELNMSSLELGDSALYFCASSSIRGGTDTQYFGPGTRLTVL.

This clone was recorded once. The chain is built from TRBV27 and TRBJ1-1, with a tentative D call TRBD1 (5 bases). CDR3 length equals 16 residues. V was pared by 2 bases and J by 1 base, with 14 bases between. The V gene's germline CDR1 is MNHEY and CDR2 SMNVEV (reference sequence). The CDR3 protein is CASSLLGGLENTEAFF. In nucleotides, the CDR3 is TGTGCCAGCAGTTTACTGGGGGGACTTGAGAACACTGAAGCTTTCTTT.

This clone occurred once. V usage is TRBV2 and J usage is TRBJ1-4; D remains ambiguous. Trimming removed 10 bases from V and 1 base from J, with 10 bases in between. Germline V gives CDR1 SNHLY, CDR2 FYNNEI. The length of the CDR3 is 13 residues. CDR3 protein: CATRRRTNEKLFF. The CDR3 region has the DNA TGTGCCACCAGGCGAAGAACTAATGAAAAACTGTTTTTT.

The rearrangement uses TRBV4-1 and TRBJ1-4; 8 bases are a match to TRBD1. J lost 2 bases, V lost 0 bases, and 11 bases had no gene match. The length of the CDR3 is 19 residues. CDR1 and CDR2 from the germline V gene are MGHRA and YSYEKL. DNA for the CDR3: TGCGCCAGCAGCCAAGATCTTTCCGGACAGGGTAGGACTAATGAAAAACTGTTTTTT. Its protein product is CASSQDLSGQGRTNEKLFF.

The chain employs TRBV29-1 and TRBJ2-3; tentative D call: TRBD1 (5 bases). This CDR3 comprises 12 residues. Germline loops: CDR1 SQVTM, CDR2 ANQGSEA. CDR3 in amino acids: CLGADGTDTQYF. CDR3 nucleotides: TGCCTAGGGGCAGACGGTACAGATACGCAGTATTTT.

The chain joins TRBV7-9 to TRBJ2-1; a possible D gene is TRBD1 (6 bases). Germline lookup yields CDR1 SEHNR and CDR2 FQNEAQ (reference sequence). The CDR3 loop spans 14 amino acids. The ends were cut back, 4 bases at V and 13 bases at J, with 20 bases in the middle. The CDR3 DNA sequence: TGTGCCAGCAGCTCATCCAACAGGGTGGCGAGCCAGTTCTTC. Protein sequence: CASSSSNRVASQFF.

The CDR3 coding sequence is TGCGCCAGCAGCACGGGGGGCGAAGGGGAGCTGTTTTTT. It codes for CASSTGGEGELFF. The chain joins TRBV5-1 to TRBJ2-2, with a weak D call TRBD2 (7 bases). This CDR3 is built from 13 residues. Trimming shortened V by 4 bases and J by 8 bases, and 12 bases separated the two germline ends. Germline lookup yields CDR1 SGHRS and CDR2 YFSETQ. Drawing the rest from reference TRBV5-1 and TRBJ2-2, the complete variable domain is KAGVTQTPRYLIKTRGQQVTLSCSPISGHRSVSWYQQTPGQGLQFLFEYFSETQRNKGNFPGRFSGRQFSNSRSEMNVSTLELGDSALYLCASSTGGEGELFFGEGSRLTVL.

In its sample, this clone was seen a few times. The V gene is TRBV6-5, the J gene TRBJ1-2, with D tentatively TRBD1 (6 bases). There are 13 residues in the CDR3. The V gene's germline CDR1 is MNHEY and CDR2 SVGAGI. Trimming shortened V by 2 bases and J by 6 bases, and 10 bases separated the two germline ends. The CDR3 here is CASSYHYRDGYTF. CDR3 coding DNA: TGTGCCAGCAGTTACCACTACAGGGATGGCTACACCTTC.

The gene calls are TRBV5-5 and TRBJ2-2; perhaps TRBD2 as D (6 bases). With 5 bases removed from V and 3 bases from J, the gap between germline ends came to 17 bases. The CDR3 totals 16 residues. CDR1 and CDR2 (germline): SGHKS, YYEKEE (reference sequence). CDR3 in DNA: TGTGCCAGCAGTCCGGGACTCCTAACCGACACCGGGGAGCTGTTTTTT. Protein sequence: CASSPGLLTDTGELFF.

V is TRBV9 and J is TRBJ1-6; D is ambiguous. V lost 4 bases to trimming and J lost 6 bases, with 11 bases between them. The germline gives CDR1 SGDLS, CDR2 YYNGEE. This CDR3 has 14 residues. The chain's CDR3 is CASSQLTPNSPLHF. The CDR3 bases are TGTGCCAGCAGCCAACTAACCCCTAATTCACCCCTCCACTTT.

This clone occurred once. V and J are TRBV18 and TRBJ2-7; D gene ambiguous. The germline V and J ends were trimmed by 3 bases and 0 bases, with 6 bases remaining between them. The CDR3 runs to 13 residues. The germline V gene encodes CDR1 KGHSH and CDR2 LQKENI. CDR3 coding DNA: TGTGCCAGCTCACCTCCCAGCTCCTACGAGCAGTACGTC. Amino acid sequence: CASSPPSSYEQYV.

The chain joins TRBV19 to TRBJ1-6; TRBD1 aligns across 9 bases. Per the germline V gene, CDR1 is LNHDA and CDR2 is SQIVND (reference sequence). Losses at the gene ends were 10 bases for V and 10 bases for J; bases not matched to a gene: 14. The CDR3 loop spans 15 amino acids. CDR3 DNA sequence: TGTGCCACCTCATCGGGGGACAGGGCGCGCTCACCCCTCCACTTT. This encodes CATSSGDRARSPLHF.

V gene TRBV19 combines with J gene TRBJ1-2, with 10 bases fitting TRBD1. Per the germline V gene, CDR1 is LNHDA and CDR2 is SQIVND (reference sequence). Trimming at V came to 5 bases and at J to 10 bases, leaving 7 bases not matched to a gene. This CDR3 has 13 residues. CDR3 coding DNA: TGTGCCAGTAGTTCCCGGGACAGGGGTGTCTACACCTTC. Translated: CASSSRDRGVYTF. The full variable domain, its missing parts supplied by reference TRBV19 and TRBJ1-2, is DGGITQSPKYLFRKEGQNVTLSCEQNLNHDAMYWYRQDPGQGLRLIYYSQIVNDFQKGDIAEGYSVSREKKESFPLTVTSAQKNPTAFYLCASSSRDRGVYTFGSGTRLTVV.

V gene TRBV19 combines with J gene TRBJ1-1, with D perhaps TRBD1 (5 bases). With 6 bases removed from V and 6 bases from J, the gap between germline ends came to 14 bases. There are 13 residues in the CDR3. CDR1 and CDR2 from the germline V gene are LNHDA and SQIVND (reference sequence). The DNA of the CDR3 is TGTGCCAGTAGGTTCGGACACCAACCTGAAGCTTTCTTT. It translates to CASRFGHQPEAFF.

The chain has TRBV5-4 and TRBJ1-3; D is ambiguous. This CDR3 spans 17 amino acids. The V and J ends lost 3 bases and 4 bases respectively, with 20 bases between them. Germline CDR1 reads SGHNT; CDR2 reads YYREEE (reference sequence). The CDR3 here is CASSSEWTAGSGNTIYF. CDR3 DNA: TGTGCCAGCAGCTCAGAATGGACTGCCGGTTCCGGAAACACCATATATTTT.

The chain recombines TRBV27 with TRBJ1-6; 9 positions match TRBD1. After removal of 0 bases from V and 6 bases from J, the junction contained 6 bases not matched to a gene. Germline-derived CDR1 and CDR2 are MNHEY and SMNVEV (reference sequence). This CDR3 is built from 17 residues. Here the CDR3 DNA reads TGTGCCAGCAGTTTATCTCCTGGGACAGGGCTTAATTCACCCCTCCACTTT. Translated: CASSLSPGTGLNSPLHF.

The chain couples TRBV6-6 to TRBJ2-3; TRBD2 aligns across 14 bases. In germline, CDR1 is MNHNY, CDR2 SVGAGI (reference sequence). The CDR3 runs to 20 residues. With V trimmed by 8 bases and J by 6 bases, 22 bases remained unmatched. This CDR3 reads CASRLGVRTSGGTYSDTQYF. The CDR3 DNA sequence: TGTGCCAGCCGCTTAGGCGTCAGGACTAGCGGGGGGACCTATTCTGATACGCAGTATTTT.